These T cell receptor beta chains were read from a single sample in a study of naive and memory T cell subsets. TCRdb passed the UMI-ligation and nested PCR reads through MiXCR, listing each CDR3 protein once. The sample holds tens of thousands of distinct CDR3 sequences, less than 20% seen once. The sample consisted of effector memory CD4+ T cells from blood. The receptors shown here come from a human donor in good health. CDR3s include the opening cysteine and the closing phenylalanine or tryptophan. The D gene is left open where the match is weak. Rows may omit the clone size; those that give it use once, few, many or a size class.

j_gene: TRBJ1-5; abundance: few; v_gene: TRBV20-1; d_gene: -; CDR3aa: CSAATPGGNQPQHF; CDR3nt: TGCAGTGCGGCCACCCCAGGGGGCAATCAGCCCCAGCATTTT
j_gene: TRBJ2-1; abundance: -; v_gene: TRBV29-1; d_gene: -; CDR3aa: CSVTLRGSYNEQFF; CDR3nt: TGCAGCGTTACGCTCCGGGGCTCCTACAATGAGCAGTTCTTC
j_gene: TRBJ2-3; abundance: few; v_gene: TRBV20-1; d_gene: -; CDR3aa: CSAREKLVWGTQYF; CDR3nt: TGCAGTGCGAGAGAGAAATTGGTATGGGGAACGCAGTATTTT
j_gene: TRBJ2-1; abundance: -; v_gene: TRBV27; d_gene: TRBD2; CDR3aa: CASSTSSGRAFFFDEQFF; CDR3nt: TGTGCCAGCAGTACCTCTAGCGGGAGGGCCTTTTTCTTCGATGAGCAGTTCTTC
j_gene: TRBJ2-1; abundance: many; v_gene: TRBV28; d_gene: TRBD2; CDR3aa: CASSLVSGGSGYNEQFF; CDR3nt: TGTGCCAGCAGTTTAGTTTCGGGGGGTTCTGGCTACAATGAGCAGTTCTTC
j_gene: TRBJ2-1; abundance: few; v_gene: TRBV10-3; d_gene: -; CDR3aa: CAISEGKYEQFF; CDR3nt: TGTGCCATCAGTGAGGGGAAATATGAGCAGTTCTTC
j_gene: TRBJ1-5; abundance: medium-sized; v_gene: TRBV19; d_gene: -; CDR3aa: CASTSQSNQPQHF; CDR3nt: TGTGCCAGTACGAGCCAGAGCAATCAGCCCCAGCATTTT
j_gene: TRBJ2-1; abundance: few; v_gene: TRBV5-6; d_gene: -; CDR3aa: CASSASRYSYNEQFF; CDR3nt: TGTGCCAGCAGCGCCTCTAGATACTCCTACAATGAGCAGTTCTTC
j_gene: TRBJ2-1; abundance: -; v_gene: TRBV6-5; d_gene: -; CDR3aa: CASSNYGEQFF; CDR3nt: TGTGCCAGCAGCAACTATGGTGAGCAGTTCTTC
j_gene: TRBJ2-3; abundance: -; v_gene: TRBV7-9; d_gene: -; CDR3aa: CASSLGLVPDTQYF; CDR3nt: TGTGCCAGCAGCTTAGGCTTGGTGCCAGATACGCAGTATTTT
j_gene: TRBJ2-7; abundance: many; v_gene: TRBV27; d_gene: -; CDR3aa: CASSRSGKHEQYF; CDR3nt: TGTGCCAGCAGTCGTTCAGGGAAGCACGAGCAGTACTTC
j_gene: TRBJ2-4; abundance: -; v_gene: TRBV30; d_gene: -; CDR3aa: CAWSVGNIQYF; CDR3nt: TGTGCCTGGAGCGTGGGTAACATTCAGTACTTC
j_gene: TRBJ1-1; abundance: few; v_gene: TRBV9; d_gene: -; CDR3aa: CASSVAYRNTEAFF; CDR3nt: TGTGCCAGCAGCGTAGCTTACAGGAACACTGAAGCTTTCTTT
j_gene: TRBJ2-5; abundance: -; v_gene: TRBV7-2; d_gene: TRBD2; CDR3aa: CASSFSSGGETQYF; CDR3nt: TGTGCCAGCAGCTTTTCCTCGGGGGGGGAGACCCAGTACTTC
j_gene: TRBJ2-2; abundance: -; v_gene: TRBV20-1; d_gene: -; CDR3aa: CSARPTTGYGTGELFF; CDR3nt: TGCAGTGCTAGACCTACAACAGGGTATGGCACCGGGGAGCTGTTTTTT
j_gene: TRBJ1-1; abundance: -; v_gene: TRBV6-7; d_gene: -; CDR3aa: CASSYPGGGGRASDNADTEAFF; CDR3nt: TGTGCCAGCAGTTACCCCGGCGGGGGGGGTCGCGCCTCAGATAACGCGGACACTGAAGCTTTCTTT
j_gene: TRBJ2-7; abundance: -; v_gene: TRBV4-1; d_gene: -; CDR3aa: CASSSLTASYEQYF; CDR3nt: TGCGCCAGCAGCTCCCTTACGGCCTCCTACGAGCAGTACTTC
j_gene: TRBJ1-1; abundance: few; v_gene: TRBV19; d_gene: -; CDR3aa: CASSRDRTEAFF; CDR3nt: TGTGCCAGTAGTAGAGACCGAACTGAAGCTTTCTTT
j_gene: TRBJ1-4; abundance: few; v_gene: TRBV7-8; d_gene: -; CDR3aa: CASSLHMTSTLKLFF; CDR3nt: TGTGCCAGCAGCTTACATATGACGTCCACCCTAAAACTGTTTTTT
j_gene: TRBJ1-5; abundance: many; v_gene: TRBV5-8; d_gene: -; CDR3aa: CASSFGDLNQPQHF; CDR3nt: TGTGCCAGCAGCTTCGGGGACCTTAATCAGCCCCAGCATTTT
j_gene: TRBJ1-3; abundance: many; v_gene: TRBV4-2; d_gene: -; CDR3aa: CASSQVPLAGPGNTIYF; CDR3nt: TGTGCCAGCAGCCAAGTCCCGCTGGCTGGCCCTGGAAACACCATATATTTT
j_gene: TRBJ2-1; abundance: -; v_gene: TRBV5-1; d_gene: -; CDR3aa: CASSVDYNEQFF; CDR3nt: TGCGCCAGCAGCGTGGACTACAATGAGCAGTTCTTC
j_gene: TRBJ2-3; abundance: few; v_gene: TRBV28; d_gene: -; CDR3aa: CASIRGLRTDTQYF; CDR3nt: TGTGCCAGTATCCGGGGCCTTCGTACAGATACGCAGTATTTT
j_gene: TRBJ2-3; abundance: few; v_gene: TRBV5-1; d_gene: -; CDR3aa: CASSLDGHTDTQYF; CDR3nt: TGCGCCAGCAGCTTGGATGGCCACACAGATACGCAGTATTTT
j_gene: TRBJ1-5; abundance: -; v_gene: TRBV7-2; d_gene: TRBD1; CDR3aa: CASRDNRGAQPQHF; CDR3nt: TGTGCCAGCAGGGATAACAGGGGCGCCCAGCCCCAGCATTTT
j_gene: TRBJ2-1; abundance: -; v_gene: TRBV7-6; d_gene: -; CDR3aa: CASSPGDLGSYNEQFF; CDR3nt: TGTGCCAGCAGCCCGGGGGACCTAGGCTCCTACAATGAGCAGTTCTTC
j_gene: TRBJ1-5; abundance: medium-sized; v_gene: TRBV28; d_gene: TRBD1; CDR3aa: CASSLTGDQPQHF; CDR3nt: TGTGCCAGCAGTTTGACAGGGGATCAGCCCCAGCATTTT
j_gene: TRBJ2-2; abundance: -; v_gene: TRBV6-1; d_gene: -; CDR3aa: CASRKDSSTNTGELFF; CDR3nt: TGTGCCAGCAGGAAGGACTCCTCTACTAATACCGGGGAGCTGTTTTTT
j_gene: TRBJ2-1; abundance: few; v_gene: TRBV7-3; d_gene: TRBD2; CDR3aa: CASSSSGTSTEQFF; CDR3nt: TGTGCCAGCAGCTCTTCCGGGACTAGCACTGAGCAGTTCTTC
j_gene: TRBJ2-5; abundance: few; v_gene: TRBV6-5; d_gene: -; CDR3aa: CASSYSLLGGIETQYF; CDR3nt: TGTGCCAGCAGTTACTCGTTATTGGGGGGTATAGAGACCCAGTACTTC
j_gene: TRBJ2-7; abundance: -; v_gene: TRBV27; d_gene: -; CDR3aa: CGWIDEQYF; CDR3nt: TGTGGGTGGATAGACGAGCAGTACTTC
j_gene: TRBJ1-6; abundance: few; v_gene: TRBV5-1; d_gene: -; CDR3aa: CASSFNRESPLHF; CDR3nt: TGCGCCAGCAGCTTTAACCGGGAATCACCCCTCCACTTT
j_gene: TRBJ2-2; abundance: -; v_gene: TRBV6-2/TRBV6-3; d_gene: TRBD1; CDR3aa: CASSTDRGAAPSTGELFF; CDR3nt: TGTGCCAGCAGTACGGACAGGGGAGCAGCGCCAAGCACCGGGGAGCTGTTTTTT
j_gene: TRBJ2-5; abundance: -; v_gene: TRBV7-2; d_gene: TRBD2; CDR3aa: CASSYPGLAGMTQYF; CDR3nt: TGTGCCAGCAGCTACCCGGGACTAGCGGGCATGACCCAGTACTTC
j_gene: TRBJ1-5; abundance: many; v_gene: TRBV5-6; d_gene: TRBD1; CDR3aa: CASSLRRGQGNQPQHF; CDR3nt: TGTGCCAGCAGCTTGAGGCGGGGACAGGGCAATCAGCCCCAGCATTTT
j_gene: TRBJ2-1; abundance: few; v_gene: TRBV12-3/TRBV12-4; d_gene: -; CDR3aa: CASSFRDMGEQFF; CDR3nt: TGTGCCAGCAGTTTTCGAGATATGGGGGAGCAGTTCTTC
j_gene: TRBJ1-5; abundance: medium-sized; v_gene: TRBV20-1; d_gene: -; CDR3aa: CSARTRGRGIVAHQPQHF; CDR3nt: TGCAGTGCTAGGACCCGGGGACGGGGCATAGTCGCGCATCAGCCCCAGCATTTT
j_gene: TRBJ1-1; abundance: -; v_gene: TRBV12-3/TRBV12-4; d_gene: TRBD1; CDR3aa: CASSPRTGITEAFF; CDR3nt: TGTGCCAGCAGTCCTCGGACAGGGATCACTGAAGCTTTCTTT
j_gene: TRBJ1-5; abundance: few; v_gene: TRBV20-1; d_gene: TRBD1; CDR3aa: CSVKDRVQPQHF; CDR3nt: TGCAGTGTTAAAGACAGGGTACAGCCCCAGCATTTT
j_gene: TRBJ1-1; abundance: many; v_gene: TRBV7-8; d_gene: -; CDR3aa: CASSPETVMNTEAFF; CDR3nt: TGTGCCAGCAGCCCGGAGACAGTGATGAACACTGAAGCTTTCTTT
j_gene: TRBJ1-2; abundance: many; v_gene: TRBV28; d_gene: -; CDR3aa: CASSLWAGVNYGYTF; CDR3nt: TGTGCCAGCAGTTTATGGGCAGGGGTTAACTATGGCTACACCTTC
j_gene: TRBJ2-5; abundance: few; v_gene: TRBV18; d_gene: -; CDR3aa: CASSPPRGGETQYF; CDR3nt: TGTGCCAGCTCACCACCCAGGGGAGGCGAGACCCAGTACTTC
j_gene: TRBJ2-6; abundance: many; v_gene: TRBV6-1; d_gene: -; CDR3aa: CATRVTGTGANVLTF; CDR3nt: TGTGCCACCCGCGTAACGGGGACTGGGGCCAACGTCCTGACTTTC
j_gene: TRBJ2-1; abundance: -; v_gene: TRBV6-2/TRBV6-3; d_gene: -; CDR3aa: CASSFRDNSYNEQFF; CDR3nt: TGTGCCAGCAGTTTCCGGGACAACTCCTACAATGAGCAGTTCTTC
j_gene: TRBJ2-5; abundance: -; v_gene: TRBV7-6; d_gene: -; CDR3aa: CASSPGGRPAREETQYF; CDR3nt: TGTGCCAGCAGCCCTGGAGGTCGACCCGCCCGGGAAGAGACCCAGTACTTC
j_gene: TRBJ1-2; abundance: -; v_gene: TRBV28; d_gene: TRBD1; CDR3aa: CASRTTGDHYGYTF; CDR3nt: TGTGCCAGCAGAACGACAGGGGACCACTATGGCTACACCTTC
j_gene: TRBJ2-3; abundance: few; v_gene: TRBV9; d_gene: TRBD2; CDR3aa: CASNPSGKVTDTQYF; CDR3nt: TGTGCCAGCAACCCAAGCGGGAAGGTAACAGATACGCAGTATTTT
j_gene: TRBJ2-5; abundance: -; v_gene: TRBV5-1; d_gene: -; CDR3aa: CASNPGTHEETQYF; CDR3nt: TGCGCCAGCAATCCCGGGACCCACGAGGAGACCCAGTACTTC
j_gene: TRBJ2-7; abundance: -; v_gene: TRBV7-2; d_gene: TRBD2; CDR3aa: CASSHGTRFSEQYF; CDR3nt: TGTGCCAGCAGCCACGGGACTAGATTTTCCGAGCAGTACTTC
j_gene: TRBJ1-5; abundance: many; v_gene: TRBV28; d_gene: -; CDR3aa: CASKGKGNQPQHF; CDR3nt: TGTGCCAGCAAGGGGAAGGGCAATCAGCCCCAGCATTTT
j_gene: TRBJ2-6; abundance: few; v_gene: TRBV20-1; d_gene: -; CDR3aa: CSATGYASGANVLTF; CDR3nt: TGCAGTGCTACTGGGTACGCCTCTGGGGCCAACGTCCTGACTTTC
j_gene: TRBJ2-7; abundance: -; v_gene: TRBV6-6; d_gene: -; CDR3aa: CASSTFLRGSAYEQYF; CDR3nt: TGTGCCAGCAGTACCTTCCTCCGGGGGTCGGCCTACGAGCAGTACTTC